This T cell receptor beta chain originates from a study of CD4 and CD8 cells across lung adenocarcinoma regions. TCRdb processed the PCR reads anew with MiXCR; each CDR3 protein has one entry. This repertoire shows about 19,000 distinct CDR3 sequences, around 46% found once; its top ten account for roughly 34%. The patients had localized lung adenocarcinoma, a non-small cell subtype. The CDR3 totals 15 residues. The junction had 2 bases not matched to a gene; V was cut back by 3 bases and J by 2 bases. Germline V CDR1 and CDR2: WNHNN, SYGVQD (reference sequence). The specimen sequenced was CD8+ T cells from the margin of a lung tumor. This clonotype originated in a male donor with lung adenocarcinoma. The CD4 and CD8 labels of this study may be unreliable. The V and J genes are TRBV10-1 and TRBJ2-1, with 9 bases aligning to TRBD2. The CDR3 DNA reads as TGCGCCAGCAGTGAAGCGGGGGGCCCCTACAATGAGCAGTTCTTC. Protein: CASSEAGGPYNEQFF.